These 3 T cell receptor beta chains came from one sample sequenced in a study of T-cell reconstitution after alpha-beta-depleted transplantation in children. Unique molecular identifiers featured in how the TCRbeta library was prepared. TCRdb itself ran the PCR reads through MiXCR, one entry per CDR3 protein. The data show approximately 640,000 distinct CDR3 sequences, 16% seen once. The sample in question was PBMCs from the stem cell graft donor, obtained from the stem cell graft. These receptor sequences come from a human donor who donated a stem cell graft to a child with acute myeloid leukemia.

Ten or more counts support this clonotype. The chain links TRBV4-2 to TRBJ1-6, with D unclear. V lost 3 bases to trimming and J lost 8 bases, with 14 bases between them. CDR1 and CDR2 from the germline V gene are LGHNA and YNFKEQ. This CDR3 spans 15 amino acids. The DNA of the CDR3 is TGTGCCAGCAGCCACGAGGACGGGGAAGATTCACCCCTCCACTTT. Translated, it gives CASSHEDGEDSPLHF.

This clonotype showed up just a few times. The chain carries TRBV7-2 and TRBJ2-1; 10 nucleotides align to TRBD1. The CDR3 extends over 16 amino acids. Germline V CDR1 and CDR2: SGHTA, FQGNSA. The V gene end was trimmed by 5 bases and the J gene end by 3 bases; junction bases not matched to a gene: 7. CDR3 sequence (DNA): TGTGCCAGCAGCAGCACCCGGGACAGGGGCTACAATGAGCAGTTCTTC. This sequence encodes CASSSTRDRGYNEQFF.

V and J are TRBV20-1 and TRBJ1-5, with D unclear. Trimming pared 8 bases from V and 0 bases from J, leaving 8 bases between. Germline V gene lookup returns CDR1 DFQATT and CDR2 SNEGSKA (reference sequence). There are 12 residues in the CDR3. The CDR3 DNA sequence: TGCAGTCTCGACCGTAGCAATCAGCCCCAGCATTTT. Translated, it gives CSLDRSNQPQHF.